The TCR beta chain under discussion was sequenced for a study of alternative splicing in chronic myeloid leukemia remission (dated by TCRdb to the early 2020s). About the study as a whole: RNA sequencing was used to profile peripheral blood from chronic-phase CML patients at diagnosis and at remission, and the results were compared with those from healthy donors. Median ages were approximately 51 years at diagnosis, roughly 60 at remission and 30 to 40 for healthy controls. In terms of female/male counts, the diagnosis samples were 11/5, the remission samples were 8/3 and the controls were 2/4. For diagnosis, remission and control samples alike, total RNA was extracted from peripheral blood mononuclear cells using Trizol.

On the study overall, not on this receptor specifically: At remission, blood cell composition was reshaped to resemble that of the lymphoid cell-enriched normal controls. Strong differences in blood cell composition were observed between timepoints, with a shift from myeloid progenitor enrichment at diagnosis to mature lymphoid enrichment at remission.

Five or six healthy donors provided peripheral blood as normal controls. The germline V gene sets CDR1 to SNHLY and CDR2 to FYNNEI. Measured from the cysteine to the phenylalanine, the CDR3 is 14 residues long. No DNA sequence is on record. Library generation was performed with bulk RNA-seq. The TruSeq Stranded RNA sample prep kit was used to generate libraries of poly-A-enriched mRNA from an input of approximately 0.94 ug total RNA. Every sample was sequenced in triplicate, with paired-end sequencing run on a HiSeq 2500. RNA-seq read length was 125 nucleotides per mate. The study's processing was this. Reads were trimmed and aligned to hg38 using STAR v2.7, and quality control was done with FASTQC, RSeQC and multiqc. Salmon 0.14.1 was used to quantify gene expression levels as transcripts per million (TPM). The results of principal component analysis suggested that neither trial, library batch, sequencing batch, treatment regimen nor sex drove the transcriptomic profiles. TCRdb reanalyzed the reads, keeping one entry per CDR3 protein sequence and omitting DNA. TCRdb, not the original authors, processed these V and J calls. Present in this sample are 150 to 200 distinct CDR3 sequences, around 94% of which were seen just once. The ten most abundant clones make up approximately 13% of the sample.

Regarding this clonotype: Its antigen specificity is not known.

The chain uses TRBV2 and TRBJ1-6. The sample taken for sequencing was PBMCs. The sequence was collected from a person aged 25-55 years in good health. This receptor carries the CDR3 CASSDWADNSPLHF.